The sequence of this T cell receptor (beta chain) was determined in a study of blood T cells in healthy people across ages. Together with a sample-barcoded 5' primer, a J-beta primer mix was included in a second PCR lasting about 6 to 11 cycles. Each cDNA was tagged by a template-switch adaptor containing 12 random nucleotides. Researchers report that each sample yielded at least 2.5 million CDR3-containing paired-end reads. TCRdb re-called the 5' RACE reads through MiXCR, storing one row per CDR3 protein. The table records about 1,800,000 distinct CDR3 sequences, approximately 28% of them present only once. Deletions cut 1 base from V and 4 bases from J, with 13 bases between. Germline V gene data show CDR1 as SGHDN and CDR2 as FVKESK. The CDR3 contains 15 residues.

This sequence was found in a woman in her thirties in good health. Sequenced input: blood. This chain connects TRBV14 to TRBJ1-2, with no clear D. CDR3 nucleotide sequence: TGTGCCAGCAGCCAAGCTTCCGGATTTCCCTATGGCTACACCTTC. Its protein product is CASSQASGFPYGYTF. Looking up the rest from reference TRBV14 and TRBJ1-2 gives the full variable domain: EAGVTQFPSHSVIEKGQTVTLRCDPISGHDNLYWYRRVMGKEIKFLLHFVKESKQDESGMPNNRFLAERTGGTYSTLKVQPAELEDSGVYFCASSQASGFPYGYTFGSGTRLTVV.